This T cell receptor (beta chain) came from a study of T-cell reconstitution after alpha-beta-depleted transplantation in children. This sample's TCRbeta library carried unique molecular identifier barcodes. TCRdb reprocessed the PCR reads via MiXCR and lists one record per CDR3 protein. The table has about a million distinct CDR3 sequences, 25% to 30% seen once. Germline V gives CDR1 MDHEN, CDR2 SYDVKM. This CDR3 is built from 15 residues. Regarding this clonotype: The antigen is unknown. One end of the junction does not line up with germline, which may come from a read error.

Study findings and constraints: T-cell counts and diversity at one year post-transplant came mainly from newly produced T cells. Reported findings indicate that, about two months after transplant, alpha-beta T cells came from several hundred expanded clones, which were derived from non-depleted graft cells. Recipient T cells and thymic progenitors that survived gave rise to the high TCRbeta diversity observed at day 60 in some patients.

The clonotype was recovered from a boy under two years old who had a stem cell transplant for SCID, so the T cells may come from the graft donor. The sample was PBMCs, mostly from graft donor cells, taken 360 days after TCRalphabeta/CD19-depleted stem cell transplant. The rearrangement links TRBV28 to TRBJ1-1, with D possibly being TRBD1 (5 bases). The CDR3 DNA follows: TGTGCCAGCAGTCGCGGGGGTTTCATGAACACTGGAGCTTTCTTT. Translated, it gives CASSRGGFMNTGAFF. Complete variable domain (other parts from reference TRBV28 and TRBJ1-1): DVKVTQSSRYLVKRTGEKVFLECVQDMDHENMFWYRQDPGLGLRLIYFSYDVKMKEKGDIPEGYSVSREKKERFSLILESASTNQTSMYLCASSRGGFMNTGAFFGQGTRLTVV.